This T cell receptor beta chain was profiled in a study of Ad26.COV2.S vaccination and SARS-CoV-2 variants. V was shortened by 5 bases and J by 8 bases, with 12 bases between the two germline ends. CDR3 length: 12 residues. Germline V gene lookup returns CDR1 LNHDA and CDR2 SQIVND (reference sequence). As to this clone: The same CDR3 arises from other DNA sequences in this sample as well.

Assay used: immunoSEQ multiplex PCR; TCRdb lists only in-frame clones, some missing. The data show about 680,000 clones, more than 80% seen once. Treatment here: roughly 20 received Ad26.COV2.S at low or high dose, single or two shots; about 5 received placebo; per-sample allocation not given. Sampling was performed 63 days after the first vaccine or placebo injection. The chain couples TRBV19 to TRBJ1-2; D may be TRBD1 (6 bases). The clonotype comes from a person aged 18 to 59 who received the Ad26.COV2.S COVID-19 vaccine or a placebo. The material was peripheral blood, obtained in a trial of Ad26.COV2.S vaccine versus placebo. The CDR3 here is CASSLTGYGYTF. CDR3 in DNA: TGTGCCAGTAGTTTGACAGGATACGGCTACACCTTC.